This T cell receptor (beta chain) was identified in a study of molecular identifiers for immune sequencing clone quantification. About the study: Replicates partitioned RNA from about 20,000 or 100,000 naive CD8 cells into five parts, sequencing four.

As previously described, bulk TCR libraries were made using listed TCR primers. MiXCR, run by TCRdb on the PCR reads, gives a single entry per CDR3 protein. The sample consists of approximately 630,000 distinct CDR3 sequences, 25% of them appearing once. Study-wide points: A shared barcode on identical TCR molecules could lead to underestimated sizes for highly expanded clones.

This clonotype was seen repeatedly, ten times or more. Its antigen is currently unknown. Germline-derived CDR1 and CDR2 are SGHTA and FQGNSA. Trimming took 5 bases from V and 1 from J, leaving 9 bases between them. The CDR3 has 14 amino acids. The receptor comes from a human donor in good health. Some libraries in this study had Jurkat cell RNA spiked in. V usage is TRBV7-2 and J usage is TRBJ2-1, with D uncertain. The material sequenced was naive CD8+ T cells from blood, with Jurkat cell RNA spiked in. Sample subset: FACS-sorted CD8+CD4-CCR7+CD45RA+ naive T cells. CDR3 sequence reads: CASSQGGSYNEQFF. The CDR3, as DNA: TGTGCCAGCAGCCAAGGTGGGTCCTACAATGAGCAGTTCTTC.